The sequence of this TCR beta chain was determined in a study of T cell repertoires in cytomegalovirus infection. Study overall: Indications came from public TCR beta signatures; they pointed to CMV infection and to a matching HLA type.

With 7 bases clipped from V and 3 bases from J, the junction kept 1 base outside the gene matches. Germline V gene lookup returns CDR1 SQVTM and CDR2 ANQGSEA. The CDR3 is 11 residues long. A single record per CDR3 protein comes from TCRdb applying MiXCR to the reads. Here the sample spans some 30,000 distinct CDR3 sequences, around 20% being singletons. Whole-study results and caveats: CMV-specific HLA-C-restricted TCR beta clonotypes dominated the ex vivo response. Carriers of CMV plus the relevant HLA were identified by cumulative public TCR beta family frequency.

As for this clonotype: Its antigen is still unknown.

This TCR was recovered from a human donor in good health (CMV status not recorded). Some clones in this sample may be carry-over from other donors' samples. Sequences were derived from CD8+ T cells from cultured PBMCs, sampled from culture after CMV antigen stimulation. The V gene is TRBV29-1, the J gene TRBJ1-2, with 8 nucleotides matching TRBD1. CDR3 sequence: CSGQGYYGYTF. The CDR3 DNA reads as TGCAGCGGACAGGGGTACTATGGCTACACCTTC.